This TCR beta chain comes out of a study of T cell responses to AZD1222 COVID-19 vaccine (dated by TCRdb to about 2021). Looking at the study overall: A total of 233 trial participants underwent TCR sequencing, of whom about 210 had received two doses of AZD1222 and 26 had received two doses of the MenACWY control vaccine. Trial participants were enrolled into age subgroups of 18-55, 56-69 and 70-plus years, which contained around 150, 29 and 61 TCR-sequenced participants, respectively.

This clone appeared a few times. What this receptor recognizes is not known. Per-nucleotide qualities are absent, and no much larger clonotype sits a single base away. Reading from cysteine to phenylalanine, the CDR3 counts 15 amino acids. The CDR3 DNA has 45 bases and is translated from base 1. According to the germline V gene (reference sequence), CDR1 reads SEHNR and CDR2 reads FQNEAQ. Here V drops 3 bases and J drops 7 bases, and the junction holds 8 bases not matched to any gene. The label giving this sample's time point can be read as: about 28 days (+/-7) after the second vaccine dose. AZD1222 recipients whose second dose came at about 4 weeks and those whose second dose came at about 12 weeks were combined into one group, since spike-specific TCR depth and breadth did not differ between the two schedules. The vaccinee samples were drawn from two UK trials, COV001 and COV002, one of which was a single-blind randomized controlled phase 2/3 trial testing AZD1222 (ChAdOx1 nCoV-19) in healthy adults. For TCRbeta chain sequencing, PBMC samples from trial participants were taken at day 0 and at day 28 after the second dose.

The CDR3 regions of human TCRbeta chains were analyzed by immunosequencing. On the study's bioinformatics: Repertoire TCRs were matched against a reference library of SARS-CoV-2-specific TCRs generated with the MIRA antigen-specificity platform. Breadth meant the fraction of unique TCRs that were SARS-CoV-2-associated, whereas depth meant the fraction of total T cells that were SARS-CoV-2-associated. Using the MIRA data, each spike-specific TCR was assigned both to the spike region to which the TCR was reactive and to a CD4 or CD8 class. Log10-transformed breadth and depth values were compared by one-way ANOVA with Sidak's multiple comparisons tests. What TCRdb holds here is the immuneACCESS table cut down to in-frame rearrangements. Part of the clones is not present; checked against another copy, under half of the missing clones reflect an unresolved V gene, and the others are unexplained. V and J calls and clone size are those listed in that table; D and trimming were worked out from the DNA. This sample lists about 94,000 clones; about 85% were detected once. The ten top clones hold 4.5% of the sample.

Overall study results and their limits: In the small 56-69-year group, the increase in depth fell short of significance, most likely because of low power. Conclusions about previously exposed vaccinees are limited because only six or seven AZD1222 recipients were SARS-CoV-2 seropositive at baseline. Participants were mostly white British and included more females than males, and it was suggested by the authors that clonal diversity may have been underestimated. Reportedly, close to half of the unique spike-specific TCRs recognized epitopes lying outside the regions that are mutated in the B.1.351 and B.1.1.7 variants. Because no day 14 peak-response samples were available, repertoires were characterized only after the peak T cell response. A significant rise in spike-specific TCR breadth and depth was observed after two AZD1222 doses relative to day 0 and relative to MenACWY recipients. The vaccine-associated CD4 TCRs covered the entire spike protein, and the dominant responses fell in regions 160-218 and 743-854.

Here the chain combines TRBV7-9 and TRBJ2-7, with 11 junctional bases fitting TRBD2. The sequence was obtained from an adult who received the AZD1222 COVID-19 vaccine. The sample in question was peripheral blood, obtained 28 days after the second AZD1222 dose. At the DNA level, the sequence is TGTGCCAGCAGCTTGACTAGCGGGATCACAGTTGAGCAGTACTTC. Translated, it reads CASSLTSGITVEQYF.